This T cell receptor (beta chain) is drawn from a study of regulatory T cells in long-lasting Graves disease (dated by TCRdb to the early 2020s). Background on the whole study: Newly diagnosed Graves' disease patients had taken antithyroid drugs for less than 3 months. Persistent Graves' disease patients were compared with newly diagnosed Graves' disease patients by peripheral blood TCR sequencing and RNA sequencing. The study was conducted in China and was registered as a clinical trial. A total of about 33 samples were covered by TCR sequencing, comprising approximately 13 persistent and approximately 20 newly diagnosed Graves' disease patients.

This clonotype was counted between two and nine times. Its specific antigen is unknown. Base qualities are not at hand, and no much larger clone is one base apart. For CDR1 and CDR2, the germline V gene (reference sequence) lists DFQATT and SNEGSKA. V lost 3 bases and J lost 2 bases, and the count of bases not matched to a germline gene is 14. The CDR3 contains 18 residues, cysteine and phenylalanine counted. Solely the CDR3 DNA is kept, with 54 bases framed from the first base. The library was made by multiplex PCR. Instrument on record: Illumina HiSeq 4000. iRepertoire HTBI primers and Arm-PCR amplification of CDR3 regions were used to construct TCR beta libraries. Gel purification was performed on PCR products prior to sequencing. On the study's bioinformatics: A total of around 66 TRBV and some 15 TRBJ segments were identified across samples and were used for gene usage analysis of CDR3 amino acid clonotypes. COPE and FqMerger were used to merge filtered high-quality paired reads into contigs. BLAST was used to align contigs to IMGT TRBV, TRBD and TRBJ reference genes, and CDR3 was defined according to IMGT. Any clonotype with a frequency above 0.1% was classified as a highly expanded clone. Repertoire diversity was measured by Shannon entropy, and V-J evenness by the Gini coefficient. Public clonotypes were defined as clonotypes shared by more than one individual. Starting from the raw public reads, TCRdb applied fastp trimming at Q25, assembled clones with MiXCR and retained in-frame beta chains. Identical CDR3 proteins give one entry, which carries the most common genes and DNA. TCRdb's processing, not the authors' own work, is the source of the V and J calls. This sample has around 470,000 distinct CDR3 sequences in its table, and 14% of those were observed once. The ten largest clonotypes hold about 15% of the sample.

The time point label for this specimen denotes: newly diagnosed GD, antithyroid drugs for less than 3 months. For both TCR sequencing and RNA sequencing, RNA was extracted from PBMCs in TRIzol. Graves' disease was diagnosed according to American Thyroid Association guidelines. The patients came from an endocrinology department in Xi'an, China. Each patient gave about 9.1 milliliters of peripheral blood, collected in an EDTA anticoagulant tube. PBMCs were isolated by Ficoll Paque Plus density gradient separation without further T cell sorting. An Agilent 2100 Bioanalyzer and agarose gel were used to check RNA quality, and a NanoDrop 2000 was used to measure RNA concentration. Results the study describes overall, beyond this receptor: Patients with persistent disease shared more public clonotypes (about 2,700) than newly diagnosed patients did (nearly 1,000). Preferential use of TRBV28, TRBJ1-2 and TRBJ2-5 was observed in persistent disease, whereas TRBV20-1 and TRBJ2-1 were favored in newly diagnosed disease. As a limitation, the authors acknowledged that the small sample size may reduce accuracy. Compared with newly diagnosed patients, patients with persistent Graves' disease had lower TCR Shannon entropy and fewer highly expanded clones, which suggests clonal expansion. Sequencing and analysis were restricted to the TCR beta chain. Because the primary lesion, thyroid tissue, could not be accessed, the study looked at peripheral blood alone.

The data also belong to a second study, concerning T cells in Graves' hyperthyroidism and ophthalmopathy. The second study, in turn, reports: Graves' hyperthyroidism was defined as stable when no progression to ophthalmopathy occurred over 18 months of follow-up. The hyperthyroidism patients were between 18 and 65 years old and newly diagnosed, with a disease duration of less than 2 months. Exclusion was applied to patients with uncontrolled infections, other autoimmune diseases, pregnancy or lactation. Diagnoses relied on clinical symptoms, serum thyroxine and TRAb, thyroid ultrasound and orbital computed tomography. For the first round of RT-PCR on the TCR CDR3, the HTBI primer set was used together with the Qiagen OneStep RT-PCR kit. Most expanded thyroid clonotypes (frequency above 0.001) were also detected in blood, a finding suggesting that blood repertoires may reflect thyroid immune responses. A 13 V-J signature model separated ophthalmopathy from stable hyperthyroidism, with 87.88% sensitivity and roughly 82% specificity in cross-validation and 80%/75% in testing. In validation, progression to ophthalmopathy was predicted by the model with around 71% sensitivity and 72.22% specificity, a median of roughly 6 months before onset. To identify TCR V-J signatures that set the groups apart, the researchers used a discovery cohort of 100 patients, made up of roughly 40 with Graves' ophthalmopathy and approximately 57 with stable Graves' hyperthyroidism. Prospective prediction of ophthalmopathy was tested in an independent validation cohort of some 20 hyperthyroidism patients and 15 to 17 patients who later progressed to ophthalmopathy. The 100 or so discovery patients were randomly split 7:3 into training and test sets. In six Graves' hyperthyroidism patients, the study also compared T-cell repertoires from thyroid tissue with T-cell repertoires from blood. After sampling, hyperthyroidism patients received methimazole starting at 30 mg daily, and ophthalmopathy patients received high-dose intravenous methylprednisolone. The libraries were constructed in a second round of multiplex PCR and then size-selected and purified. Paired-end sequencing of the libraries was performed with 100 bp reads on an Illumina HiSeq2000. SOAPnuke was used to process the raw data, with reads discarded if the reads contained adapters or uncalled bases, had a mean Phred below 15, or lacked an exact constant-primer or identifier match. COPE v1.2.5 was used to merge the high-quality paired reads, and each unique nucleotide sequence was defined as a clonotype. MiTCR v1.1 was used to align the clonotypes against IMGT TRBV, TRBD and TRBJ reference segments. The analysis was restricted to V-J combinations with a frequency above 0.0001, which together covered about 99% of the repertoires. The TCS score was defined as F50 (clonal expansion) divided by E x V (chaos), with BLOSUM62-based TCRdist calculated between CDR3 peptides within each V-J. Welch's t-statistics and random forest reduced 500 to 650 V-J features to some 14, which were used in a naive Bayes classifier (R e1071). Sample size was not statistically predetermined, and blinding of investigators to group allocation was not performed. TCR Vbeta CDR3 sequencing of approximately 140 peripheral blood samples (approximately 44 ophthalmopathy, 75 to 80 hyperthyroidism and roughly 17 progressor patients) is reported in the paper.

Sequencing was performed on peripheral blood mononuclear cells (PBMCs), taken at new diagnosis, from a patient treated with antithyroid drugs. The chain is assembled from TRBV20-1 and TRBJ2-7, with 12 junctional bases fitting TRBD2. This receptor was obtained from a woman aged 50 to 65 with Graves disease. Donor details come from another sample of the same person, matched by shared clones. The CDR3 protein: CSASILAGGSPLTYEQYF. The sequenced DNA is TGCAGTGCTAGCATTCTAGCGGGAGGGAGCCCTCTAACCTACGAGCAGTACTTC.